This T cell receptor beta chain came from a study of blood T cell repertoires in COVID-19 (dated by TCRdb to 2018 to 2021). Notes on the research overall: Samples from collaborators originated in the United States, Italy and Spain and spanned both the acute and convalescent phases of COVID-19. Subjects who had been exposed to COVID-19, were actively infected with it, or had recovered from it provided the deeply sampled blood TCRbeta repertoires that made up the dataset. The repertoires were made available in a free public database intended to serve as a resource for research on the immune response to SARS-CoV-2. The prospective study material was composed of cDNA or gDNA derived from T cells, B-cell-depleted T cells, or PBMCs. Samples were obtained from the ongoing ImmuneRACE study (first 160 participants) and from 1,254 subjects provided by 6 global collaborators. Nearly every sample came with metadata listing a de-identified subject ID, COVID-19 status, age in years and sex. Where available, HLA class I and class II types were obtained from metadata supplied by the sample provider rather than from assay-based typing.

TCRbeta CDR3 regions were amplified from genomic DNA by means of the immunoSEQ Assay, a bias-controlled multiplex PCR. The authors processed their data as follows. The number of nucleated cells in each sample was estimated from the amplification of reference gene primers within the assay. To quantify the absolute abundance of each unique TCRbeta CDR3 rearrangement, sequence reads were collapsed and filtered. Productive Simpson clonality was computed per sample as the square root of Simpson's diversity index over productive rearrangements. Entries here come from immuneACCESS through TCRdb and include only in-frame sequences with V and J called. Some clones fail to appear in such tables; in the studies checked, an unresolved V gene covers under half of the shortfall, and the cause of the remainder is unknown. The V and J calls and clone size are taken from that table; D and trimming were inferred from the DNA. The sample records around 620,000 clones, 85% to 90% of which are singletons. Approximately 0.25% of the sample rests with the top ten.

Overall study outcomes, separate from this receptor: The quantity of clinical and demographic metadata differed by source and by participant and was supplied without curation.

For this clone: Its cognate antigen has yet to be identified. There are no base qualities to consult, and no much larger clone falls within one base.

The cysteine opens and the phenylalanine closes a CDR3 of 15 amino acids. Of all the DNA, just the CDR3 is kept, 45 bases in frame from base 1. CDR1 LGHDT and CDR2 YNNKEL were looked up in the germline V gene (reference sequence). V loses 2 bases of germline sequence and J loses 2 bases, and the interval between the two ends is 10 bases. Each collaborating institution followed its own protocols to collect whole blood in K2EDTA tubes. For TCRbeta analysis, collaborators shipped samples as frozen whole blood, isolated PBMCs, or DNA extracted from either of those sample types. The sample comprised peripheral blood. The TCR was taken from a young woman with acute or convalescent COVID-19. The rearranged segments are TRBV3-1 (or the pseudogene TRBV3-2) and TRBJ1-3; the D gene remains uncertain. The CDR3 sequence is CASSQTQFAGNTIYF. The DNA sequence reads TGTGCCAGCAGCCAAACACAATTCGCTGGAAACACCATATATTTT.